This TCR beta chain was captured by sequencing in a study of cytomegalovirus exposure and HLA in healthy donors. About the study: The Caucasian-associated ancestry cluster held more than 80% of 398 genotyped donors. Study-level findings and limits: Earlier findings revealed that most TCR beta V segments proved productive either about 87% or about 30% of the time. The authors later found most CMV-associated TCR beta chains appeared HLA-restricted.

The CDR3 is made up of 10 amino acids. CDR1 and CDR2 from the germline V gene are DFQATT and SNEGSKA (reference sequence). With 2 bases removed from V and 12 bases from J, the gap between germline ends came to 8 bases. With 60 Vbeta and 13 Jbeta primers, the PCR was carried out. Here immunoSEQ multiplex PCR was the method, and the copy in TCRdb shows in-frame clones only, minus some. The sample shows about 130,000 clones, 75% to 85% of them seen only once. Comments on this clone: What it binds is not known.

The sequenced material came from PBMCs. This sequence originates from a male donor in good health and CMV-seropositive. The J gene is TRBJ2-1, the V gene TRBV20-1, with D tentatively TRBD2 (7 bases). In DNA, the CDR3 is TGCAGTGCTAGAAGGGGGGGGCAGTTCTTC. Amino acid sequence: CSARRGGQFF.